This T cell receptor beta chain stems from a study of cytomegalovirus exposure and HLA in healthy donors. Overall study context: Earlier work reported 100 million or so unique TCR beta sequences from about 200 million T cells.

The germline CDR1 and CDR2 sequences are LNHNV and YYDKDF (reference sequence). This CDR3 spans 15 amino acids. V lost 4 bases, J lost 5 bases, and 7 bases stayed unmatched. The study ran its PCR with 60 Vbeta and 13 Jbeta primers. Data came from immunoSEQ multiplex PCR; TCRdb stores just in-frame clones and leaves some out. The sample consists of approximately 170,000 clones, about four fifths of them appearing once. V usage is TRBV15 and J usage is TRBJ2-1; 8 nucleotides line up with TRBD2. Sample: PBMCs. The TCR sequence derives from a woman between 18 and 29 years old in good health and CMV-seronegative. DNA for the CDR3: TGTGCCACCAGCATCAGGAGCGGGAGTAACAATGAGCAGTTCTTC. Its translation: CATSIRSGSNNEQFF. Using reference TRBV15 and TRBJ2-1 for the parts outside the CDR3, the full variable domain is DAMVIQNPRYQVTQFGKPVTLSCSQTLNHNVMYWYQQKSSQAPKLLFHYYDKDFNNEADTPDNFQSRRPNTSFCFLDIRSPGLGDTAMYLCATSIRSGSNNEQFFGPGTRLTVL.